The 12 T cell receptor beta chains below were found in one sample sequenced in a study of cytomegalovirus exposure and HLA in healthy donors. This table comes from immunoSEQ multiplex PCR, and its TCRdb copy is limited to in-frame clones, with some not included. The table shows about 64,000 clones, with around 89% occurring only once. The sample comprised PBMCs. Receptors were obtained from a woman aged 18-35 years in good health and CMV-seronegative.

J is TRBJ2-5 and V is TRBV5-1; 8 positions match TRBD2. CDR1 SGHRS and CDR2 YFSETQ come from the germline V gene. The CDR3 totals 15 residues. V trimming: 4 bases; J trimming: 6 bases; junction bases outside the gene matches: 11. CDR3 amino acids: CASSVGSSGGQTQYF. CDR3 sequence (DNA): TGCGCCAGCAGCGTTGGTTCCAGCGGGGGTCAGACCCAGTACTTC.

This clone has a single count. The V gene is TRBV7-9, the J gene TRBJ2-7, with 10 bases identical to TRBD1. Looked up from germline, CDR1 is SEHNR and CDR2 is FQNEAQ (reference sequence). V shed 1 base, J shed 4 bases, and the junction held 4 bases outside the gene matches. This CDR3 has 15 residues. CDR3 sequence: CASSLGGDRGYEQYF. CDR3 nucleotides: TGTGCCAGCAGCTTAGGCGGGGACAGGGGTTACGAGCAGTACTTC.

This clone showed up just a few times. In DNA, the CDR3 is TGTGCCAGCGCATCTCCTTTGGACAAACCCTACGAGCAGTACTTC. This sequence encodes CASASPLDKPYEQYF. The rearrangement links TRBV2 to TRBJ2-7, with D perhaps matching TRBD1 (5 bases). Per the germline V gene, CDR1 is SNHLY and CDR2 is FYNNEI. The CDR3 spans 15 residues. The V and J ends lost 8 bases and 2 bases respectively, with 19 bases between them.

The V and J genes are TRBV27 and TRBJ2-1; 11 bases line up with TRBD2. V lost 4 bases to trimming and J lost 7 bases; unmatched junction nucleotides: 9. The V gene's germline CDR1 is MNHEY and CDR2 SMNVEV (reference sequence). This CDR3 has 16 amino acids. The CDR3 protein is CASSYSGRASLNEQFF. The CDR3 DNA follows: TGTGCCAGCAGTTATAGCGGGAGGGCCTCTTTGAATGAGCAGTTCTTC.

V and J are TRBV12-5 and TRBJ2-7, with TRBD1 identical over 7 bases. From germline, CDR1 is LGHNT and CDR2 FRNRAP. The CDR3 has 15 amino acids. The junction had 7 bases not matched to a gene; V was cut back by 0 bases and J by 5 bases. CDR3 nucleotides: TGTGCTAGTGGTTTGGTTCCTCAACAGGGGCACGAGCAGTACTTC. The encoded protein is CASGLVPQQGHEQYF.

The chain is built from TRBV6-1 and TRBJ2-1; 7 bases are shared with TRBD1. From germline, CDR1 is MNHNS and CDR2 SASEGT. The CDR3 spans 15 residues. Trimming removed 3 bases from V and 6 bases from J; junction bases left unmatched: 8. The CDR3, as DNA: TGTGCCAGCAGTGATATAGGGACAGCTTTCAATGAGCAGTTCTTC. This gives the protein CASSDIGTAFNEQFF.

The J gene is TRBJ2-7, the V gene TRBV28, with D possibly matching TRBD2 (6 bases). The CDR3 is 16 amino acids. V was clipped by 6 bases and J by 4 bases, with 22 bases between them. Germline values: CDR1 MDHEN, CDR2 SYDVKM. The chain's CDR3 is CASSDAGNRELYEQYF. The CDR3 bases are TGTGCCAGCAGCGACGCGGGGAACAGAGAATTATACGAGCAGTACTTC.

This clone was found once. This rearrangement joins TRBV9 to TRBJ1-1; 9 nucleotides match TRBD1. V trimming: 3 bases; J trimming: 3 bases; junction bases outside the gene matches: 3. The CDR3 has 14 residues. Germline assignment: CDR1 SGDLS and CDR2 YYNGEE. Here the CDR3 reads CASSADRGDTEAFF. The CDR3 nucleotides are TGTGCCAGCAGCGCGGACAGGGGAGACACTGAAGCTTTCTTT.

The genes are TRBV7-6 and TRBJ1-5, with D possibly being TRBD1 (6 bases). The CDR3 is 13 amino acids. Germline V gene lookup returns CDR1 SGHVS and CDR2 FNYEAQ. The V end lost 5 bases, the J end lost 4 bases, and 9 bases lay between the germline ends. CDR3 bases: TGTGCCAGCAGCAACAGGGAGAATCAGCCCCAGCATTTT. Encoded protein: CASSNRENQPQHF.

The gene calls are TRBV6-4 and TRBJ2-3; TRBD2 agrees at 12 bases. The CDR3 is made up of 14 amino acids. Losses at the gene ends were 5 bases for V and 4 bases for J; bases not matched to a gene: 1. CDR1 MRHNA and CDR2 SNTAGT come from the germline V gene. The CDR3 DNA sequence: TGTGCCAGCAGTCTAGCGGGGGGGCCAGATACGCAGTATTTT. Residues: CASSLAGGPDTQYF.

The genes are TRBV5-4 and TRBJ2-1; TRBD2 might be the D (6 bases). CDR1 is SGHNT, CDR2 YYREEE, per germline (reference sequence). The CDR3 is 12 amino acids. Trimming removed 4 bases at V and 9 bases at J, with 11 bases between. In nucleotides, the CDR3 is TGTGCCAGCAGCGACCCACTAGCTGAGCAGTTCTTC. The encoded protein is CASSDPLAEQFF.

This sequence joins TRBV9 and TRBJ2-3; TRBD1 matches at 8 bases. Looked up from germline, CDR1 is SGDLS and CDR2 is YYNGEE. This CDR3 comprises 14 residues. V gave up 2 bases and J gave up 3 bases; unmatched junction bases: 2. The CDR3 DNA reads TGTGCCAGCAGCGTCAGGGGGCAGACAGATACGCAGTATTTT. It encodes CASSVRGQTDTQYF.